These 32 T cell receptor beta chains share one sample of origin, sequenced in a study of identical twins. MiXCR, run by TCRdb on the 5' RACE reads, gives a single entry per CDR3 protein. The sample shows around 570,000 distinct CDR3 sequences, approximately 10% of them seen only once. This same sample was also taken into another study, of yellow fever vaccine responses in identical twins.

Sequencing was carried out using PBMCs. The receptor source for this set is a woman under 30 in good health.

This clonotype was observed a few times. CDR3 residues: CASSLRDRPKQYF. The CDR3, as DNA: TGTGCCAGCAGTTTGAGGGACAGACCAAAGCAGTACTTC. The gene calls are TRBV12-3 or TRBV12-4 and TRBJ2-7; TRBD1 aligns across 7 bases. The length of the CDR3 is 13 residues. Trimming cost V 3 bases and J 8 bases; bases outside gene matches: 7.

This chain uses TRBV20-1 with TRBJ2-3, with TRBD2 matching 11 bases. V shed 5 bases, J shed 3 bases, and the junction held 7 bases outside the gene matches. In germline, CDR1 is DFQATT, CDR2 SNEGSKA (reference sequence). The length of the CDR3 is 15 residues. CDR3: CSAPETSGNTDTQYF. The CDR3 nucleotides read TGCAGTGCTCCGGAGACTAGCGGGAATACAGATACGCAGTATTTT.

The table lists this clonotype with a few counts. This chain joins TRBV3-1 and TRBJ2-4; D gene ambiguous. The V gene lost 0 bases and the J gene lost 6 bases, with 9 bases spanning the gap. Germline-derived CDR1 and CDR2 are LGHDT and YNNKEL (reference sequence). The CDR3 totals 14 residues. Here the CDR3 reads CASSQDVERNIQYF. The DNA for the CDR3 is TGTGCCAGCAGCCAAGATGTTGAGCGAAACATTCAGTACTTC. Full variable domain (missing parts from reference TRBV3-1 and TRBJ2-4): DTAVSQTPKYLVTQMGNDKSIKCEQNLGHDTMYWYKQDSKKFLKIMFSYNNKELIINETVPNRFSPKSPDKAHLNLHINSLELGDSAVYFCASSQDVERNIQYFGAGTRLSVL.

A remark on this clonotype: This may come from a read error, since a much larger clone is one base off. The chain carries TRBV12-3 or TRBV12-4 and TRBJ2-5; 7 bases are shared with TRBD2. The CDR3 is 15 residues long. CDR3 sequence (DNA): TGTGGCAGCAGTCTCCCTGCGGGGGATCAAGAGACCCAGTACTTC. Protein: CGSSLPAGDQETQYF.

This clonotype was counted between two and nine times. CDR3 region: CASSLYPEDTQYF. The CDR3, as DNA: TGTGCCAGCAGTTTATACCCAGAAGATACGCAGTATTTT. The gene calls are TRBV28 and TRBJ2-3, with unresolved D. The CDR3 runs 13 residues. V was shortened by 1 base and J by 5 bases, with 7 bases between the two germline ends. Germline-derived CDR1 and CDR2 are MDHEN and SYDVKM.

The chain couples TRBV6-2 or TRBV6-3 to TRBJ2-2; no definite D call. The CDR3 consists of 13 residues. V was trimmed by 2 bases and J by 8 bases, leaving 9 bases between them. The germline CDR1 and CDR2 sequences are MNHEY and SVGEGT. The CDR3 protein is CASSYIRRGELFF. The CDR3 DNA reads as TGTGCCAGCAGTTACATCCGACGAGGGGAGCTGTTTTTT.

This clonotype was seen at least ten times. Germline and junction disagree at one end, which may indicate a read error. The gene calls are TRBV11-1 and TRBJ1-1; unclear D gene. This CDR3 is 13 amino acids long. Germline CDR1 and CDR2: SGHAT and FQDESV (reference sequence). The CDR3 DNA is TGTGCCAGCAGTTTAGCAAGGAACACTGAAGCTTTCTTT. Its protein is CASSLARNTEAFF.

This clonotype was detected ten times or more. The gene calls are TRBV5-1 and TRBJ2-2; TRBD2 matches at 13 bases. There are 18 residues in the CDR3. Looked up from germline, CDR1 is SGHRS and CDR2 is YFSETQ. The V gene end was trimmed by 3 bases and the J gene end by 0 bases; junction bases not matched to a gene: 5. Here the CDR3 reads CASSYSGTSGANTGELFF. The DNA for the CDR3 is TGCGCCAGCAGCTATTCCGGGACTAGCGGGGCGAACACCGGGGAGCTGTTTTTT.

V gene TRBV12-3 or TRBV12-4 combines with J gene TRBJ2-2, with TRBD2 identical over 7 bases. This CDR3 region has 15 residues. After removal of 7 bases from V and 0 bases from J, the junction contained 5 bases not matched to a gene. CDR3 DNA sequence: TGTGCCAGCATTCCGGGACTAACGAACACCGGGGAGCTGTTTTTT. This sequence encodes CASIPGLTNTGELFF.

In DNA form, the CDR3 reads TGTGCTAGTGGTTTGGTACTCTCTCGTCCGGCAGAGCAGTTCTTC. It is translated as CASGLVLSRPAEQFF. The chain carries TRBV12-5 and TRBJ2-1; D not resolved. V lost 0 bases and J 10 bases, leaving 16 bases between the germline ends. There are 15 residues in the CDR3. Looked up from germline, CDR1 is LGHNT and CDR2 is FRNRAP.

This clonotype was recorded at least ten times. The CDR3 reads CASSPHEGVMNIQYF. The CDR3, as DNA: TGTGCCAGCAGCCCCCACGAGGGTGTAATGAACATTCAGTACTTC. The rearrangement links TRBV7-2 to TRBJ2-4, with D perhaps matching TRBD2 (5 bases). Between the trimmed V and J ends, which lost 5 bases and 7 bases, there was a span of 18 bases. Germline CDR1 and CDR2: SGHTA and FQGNSA. CDR3 length: 15 residues.

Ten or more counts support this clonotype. CDR3 coding DNA: TGCAGTGCCAGGACAGGGGAGGGTCACACTGAAGCTTTCTTT. Translation: CSARTGEGHTEAFF. The genes are TRBV20-1 and TRBJ1-1; 9 nucleotides agree with TRBD1. This CDR3 contains 14 residues. J was trimmed by 3 bases and V by 6 bases; bases with no gene match: 8. CDR1 and CDR2 (germline): DFQATT, SNEGSKA (reference sequence).

The CDR3 DNA reads TGTGCCAGCAGCCAAGAAGTAACGAACAATGAGCAGTTCTTC. Its translation: CASSQEVTNNEQFF. This sequence joins TRBV3-1 and TRBJ2-1; no firm D call. The V and J ends lost 0 bases and 5 bases respectively, with 8 bases between them. The CDR3 consists of 14 residues. Per germline, CDR1 LGHDT and CDR2 YNNKEL (reference sequence).

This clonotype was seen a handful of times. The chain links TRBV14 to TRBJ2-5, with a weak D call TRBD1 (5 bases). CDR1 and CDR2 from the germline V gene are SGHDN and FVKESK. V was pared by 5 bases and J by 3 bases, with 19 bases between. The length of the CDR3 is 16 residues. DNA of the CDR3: TGTGCCAGCAGCAAACCTGGATGGACATCCGAAGAGACCCAGTACTTC. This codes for CASSKPGWTSEETQYF.

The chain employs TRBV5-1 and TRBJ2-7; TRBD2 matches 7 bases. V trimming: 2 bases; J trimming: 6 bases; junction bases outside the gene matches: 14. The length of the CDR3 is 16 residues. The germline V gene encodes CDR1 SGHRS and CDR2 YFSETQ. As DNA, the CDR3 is TGCGCCAGCAGCTTTTCCGGGACTACCTCAGCGATCGAGCAGTACTTC. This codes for CASSFSGTTSAIEQYF.

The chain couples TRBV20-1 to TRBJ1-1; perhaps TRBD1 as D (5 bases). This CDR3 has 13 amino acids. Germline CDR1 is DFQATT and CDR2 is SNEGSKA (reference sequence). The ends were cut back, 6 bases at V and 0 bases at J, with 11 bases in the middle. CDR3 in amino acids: CSAEQGVNTEAFF. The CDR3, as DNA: TGCAGTGCCGAGCAGGGAGTGAACACTGAAGCTTTCTTT.

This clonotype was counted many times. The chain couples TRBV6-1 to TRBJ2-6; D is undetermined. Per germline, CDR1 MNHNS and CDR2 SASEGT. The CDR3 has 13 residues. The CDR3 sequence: CRSPGSGANVLTF. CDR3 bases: TGTCGTTCGCCAGGCTCTGGGGCCAACGTCCTGACTTTC.

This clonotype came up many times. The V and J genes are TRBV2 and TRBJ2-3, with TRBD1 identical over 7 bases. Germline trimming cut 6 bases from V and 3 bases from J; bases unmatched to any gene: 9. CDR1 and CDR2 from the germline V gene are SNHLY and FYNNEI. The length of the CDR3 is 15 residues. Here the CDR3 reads CASRLTGVGTDTQYF. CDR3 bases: TGTGCCAGCAGGCTAACAGGGGTTGGGACAGATACGCAGTATTTT.

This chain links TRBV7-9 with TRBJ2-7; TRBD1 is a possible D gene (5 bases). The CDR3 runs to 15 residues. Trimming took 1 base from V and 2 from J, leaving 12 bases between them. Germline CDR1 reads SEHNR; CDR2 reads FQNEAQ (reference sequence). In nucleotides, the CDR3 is TGTGCCAGCAGCTTAGTATCTTCAGGGACCTACGAGCAGTACTTC. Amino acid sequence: CASSLVSSGTYEQYF.

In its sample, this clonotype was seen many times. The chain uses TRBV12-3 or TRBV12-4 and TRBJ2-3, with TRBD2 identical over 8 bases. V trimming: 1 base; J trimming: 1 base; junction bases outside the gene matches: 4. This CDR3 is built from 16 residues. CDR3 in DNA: TGTGCCAGCAGTTTAGTACTGCGGGAGGGCACAGATACGCAGTATTTT. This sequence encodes CASSLVLREGTDTQYF.

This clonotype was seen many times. CDR3 in amino acids: CAISEYGRGGSDTQYF. The DNA for the CDR3 is TGTGCCATCAGTGAATATGGGCGGGGGGGGTCAGATACGCAGTATTTT. The gene calls are TRBV10-3 and TRBJ2-3, with TRBD2 matching over 9 bases. Germline assignment: CDR1 ENHRY and CDR2 SYGVKD. V lost 3 bases and J lost 4; bases outside the gene matches: 8. This CDR3 has 16 amino acids.

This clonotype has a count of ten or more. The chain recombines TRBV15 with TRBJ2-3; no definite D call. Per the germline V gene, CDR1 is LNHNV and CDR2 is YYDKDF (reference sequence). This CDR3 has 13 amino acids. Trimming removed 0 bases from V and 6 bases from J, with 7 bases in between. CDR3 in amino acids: CATSRDSRDTQYF. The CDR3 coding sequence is TGTGCCACCAGCAGAGATTCAAGGGATACGCAGTATTTT.

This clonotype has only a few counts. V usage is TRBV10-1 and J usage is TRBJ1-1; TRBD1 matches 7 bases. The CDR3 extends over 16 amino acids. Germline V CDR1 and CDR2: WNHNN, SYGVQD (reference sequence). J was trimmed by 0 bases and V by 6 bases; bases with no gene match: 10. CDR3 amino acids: CASSRRQGEMNTEAFF. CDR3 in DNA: TGCGCCAGCAGCCGAAGACAGGGTGAGATGAACACTGAAGCTTTCTTT.

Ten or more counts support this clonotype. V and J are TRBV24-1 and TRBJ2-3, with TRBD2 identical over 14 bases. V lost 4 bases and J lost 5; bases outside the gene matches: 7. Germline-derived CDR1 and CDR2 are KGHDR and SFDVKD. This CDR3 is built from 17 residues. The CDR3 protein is CATSDPGTSGSLDTQYF. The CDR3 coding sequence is TGTGCCACCAGTGACCCTGGGACTAGCGGGAGTTTAGATACGCAGTATTTT.

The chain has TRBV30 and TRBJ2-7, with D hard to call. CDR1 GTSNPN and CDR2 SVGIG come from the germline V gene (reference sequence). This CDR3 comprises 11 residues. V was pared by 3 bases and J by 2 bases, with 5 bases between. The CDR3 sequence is CAWSAAYEQYF. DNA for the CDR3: TGTGCCTGGAGCGCCGCCTACGAGCAGTACTTC.

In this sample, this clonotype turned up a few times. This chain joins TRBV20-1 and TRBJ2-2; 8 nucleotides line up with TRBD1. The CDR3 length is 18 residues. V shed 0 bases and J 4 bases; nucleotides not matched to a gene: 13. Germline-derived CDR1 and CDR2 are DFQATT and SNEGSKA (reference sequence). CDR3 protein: CSARDPDWGTGRTGELFF. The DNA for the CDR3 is TGCAGTGCTAGAGACCCAGATTGGGGGACAGGTCGCACCGGGGAGCTGTTTTTT.

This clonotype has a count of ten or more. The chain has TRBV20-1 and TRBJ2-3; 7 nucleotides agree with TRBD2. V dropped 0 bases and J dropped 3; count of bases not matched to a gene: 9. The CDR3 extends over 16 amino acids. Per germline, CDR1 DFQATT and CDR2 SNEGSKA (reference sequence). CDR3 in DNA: TGCAGTGCTAGAGATCCTTCCCCTAGCGGAACAGATACGCAGTATTTT. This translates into CSARDPSPSGTDTQYF.

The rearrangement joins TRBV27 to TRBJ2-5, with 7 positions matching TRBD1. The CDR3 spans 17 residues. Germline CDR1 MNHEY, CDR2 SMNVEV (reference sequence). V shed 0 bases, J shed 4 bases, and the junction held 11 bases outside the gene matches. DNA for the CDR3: TGTGCCAGCAGTTTATCATCTCGAGGGGGCTGGGGAGAGACCCAGTACTTC. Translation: CASSLSSRGGWGETQYF.

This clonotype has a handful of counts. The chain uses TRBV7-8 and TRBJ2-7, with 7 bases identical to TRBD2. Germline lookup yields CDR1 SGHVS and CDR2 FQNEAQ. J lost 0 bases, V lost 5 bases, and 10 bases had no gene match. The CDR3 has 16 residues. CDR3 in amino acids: CASSHSPSGISYEQYF. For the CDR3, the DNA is TGTGCCAGCAGCCACTCCCCTAGCGGAATCTCCTACGAGCAGTACTTC.

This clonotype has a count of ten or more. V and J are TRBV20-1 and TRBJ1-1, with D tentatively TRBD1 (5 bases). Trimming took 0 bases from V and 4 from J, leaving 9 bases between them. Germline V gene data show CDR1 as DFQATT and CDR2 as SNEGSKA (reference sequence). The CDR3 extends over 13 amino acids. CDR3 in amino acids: CSARDLRGTEAFF. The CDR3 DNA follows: TGCAGTGCTAGAGATCTAAGGGGCACTGAAGCTTTCTTT.

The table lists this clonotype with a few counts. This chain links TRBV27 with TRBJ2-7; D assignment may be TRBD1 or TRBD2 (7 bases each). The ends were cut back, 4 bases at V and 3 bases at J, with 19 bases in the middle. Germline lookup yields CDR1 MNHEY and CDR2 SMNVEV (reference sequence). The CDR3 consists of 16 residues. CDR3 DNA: TGTGCCAGCAGTTCATGGGAGGGACAGCGCGTCTACGAGCAGTACTTC. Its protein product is CASSSWEGQRVYEQYF.

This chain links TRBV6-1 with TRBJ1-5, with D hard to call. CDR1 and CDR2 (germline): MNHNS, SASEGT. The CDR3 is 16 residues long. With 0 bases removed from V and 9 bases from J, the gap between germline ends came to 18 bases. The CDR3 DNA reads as TGTGCCAGCAGTGAAGCCGACACGCGGGCTTCCTGGCCCCAGCATTTT. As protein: CASSEADTRASWPQHF.